Below are 26 T cell receptor beta chains sequenced from a single sample in a study of graft-versus-host responses after intestinal transplantation. Libraries were prepared by immunoSEQ multiplex PCR; TCRdb keeps only in-frame clonotypes and omits some of them. The sample has tens of thousands of clones, about 91% seen once. Their target antigens are unknown. Material: unstimulated CD8+ T cells sorted from spleen or lymph node cells, obtained before intestinal transplant. These receptors all stem from a human donor who received an intestinal transplant.

This clone was counted a single time. This chain connects TRBV2 to TRBJ1-1, with D tentatively TRBD1 (6 bases). V was trimmed by 6 bases and J by 2 bases, leaving 10 bases between them. This CDR3 contains 13 residues. Germline V gene sequence: CDR1 SNHLY, CDR2 FYNNEI. CDR3 protein: CASRGTPNTEAFF. The CDR3 DNA reads as TGTGCCAGCAGGGGGACACCCAACACTGAAGCTTTCTTT. The entire variable domain, with the rest obtained from reference TRBV2 and TRBJ1-1, is as follows: EPEVTQTPSHQVTQMGQEVILRCVPISNHLYFYWYRQILGQKVEFLVSFYNNEISEKSEIFDDQFSVERPDGSNFTLKIRSTKLEDSAMYFCASRGTPNTEAFFGQGTRLTVV.

The rearrangement links TRBV9 to TRBJ2-1, with TRBD2 identical over 9 bases. V trimming: 0 bases; J trimming: 7 bases; junction bases outside the gene matches: 8. The length of the CDR3 is 16 residues. CDR1 is SGDLS, CDR2 YYNGEE, per germline. CDR3 bases: TGTGCCAGCAGCGTAGAAGTTAGCGGGGGATCAAATGAGCAGTTCTTC. This codes for CASSVEVSGGSNEQFF.

The CDR3 region has the DNA TGTGCCAGCAGCTTAGCCGGTGGGAACACTGAAGCTTTCTTT. Protein sequence: CASSLAGGNTEAFF. The J gene is TRBJ1-1, the V gene TRBV7-9; D is unclear. Germline CDR1 SEHNR, CDR2 FQNEAQ (reference sequence). Trimming removed 0 bases at V and 1 base at J, with 6 bases between. This CDR3 is built from 14 residues.

CDR3 in DNA: TGCGCCAGCAGCCATGCGGGGGGCTACAATGAGCAGTTCTTC. The encoded protein is CASSHAGGYNEQFF. The V gene is TRBV4-1, the J gene TRBJ2-1; TRBD2 aligns across 8 bases. CDR1 and CDR2 from the germline V gene are MGHRA and YSYEKL. This CDR3 contains 14 residues. V dropped 3 bases and J dropped 3; count of bases not matched to a gene: 1.

The chain joins TRBV4-2 to TRBJ2-7, with D possibly being TRBD2 (6 bases). This CDR3 contains 15 residues. Germline V gene data show CDR1 as LGHNA and CDR2 as YNFKEQ. Trimming took 0 bases from V and 0 from J, leaving 9 bases between them. CDR3 in amino acids: CASSQEGGTSYEQYF. The CDR3 DNA follows: TGTGCCAGCAGCCAAGAGGGGGGAACCTCCTACGAGCAGTACTTC.

The CDR3 protein is CASASFRGGASAYEQYF. CDR3 DNA: TGTGCCAGCGCTTCTTTTCGAGGGGGCGCGAGCGCCTACGAGCAGTACTTC. J is TRBJ2-7 and V is TRBV28, with 7 positions matching TRBD1. The CDR3 loop spans 17 amino acids. Germline assignment: CDR1 MDHEN and CDR2 SYDVKM. Losses at the gene ends were 8 bases for V and 2 bases for J; bases not matched to a gene: 18.

This chain joins TRBV7-2 and TRBJ2-7; TRBD2 might be the D (6 bases). V was clipped by 1 base and J by 2 bases, with 21 bases between them. CDR1 is SGHTA and CDR2 is FQGNSA in the germline V gene. The CDR3 runs to 18 residues. CDR3 residues: CASSLGWASVTLPYEQYF. CDR3 coding DNA: TGTGCCAGCAGCTTAGGATGGGCTAGCGTCACCCTCCCCTACGAGCAGTACTTC.

This chain uses TRBV5-8 with TRBJ2-7; TRBD1 matches at 10 bases. Trimming removed 0 bases from V and 6 bases from J; junction bases left unmatched: 0. This CDR3 is 13 amino acids long. CDR1 and CDR2 from the germline V gene are SGHTS and YDEGEE. The chain's CDR3 is CASSLGQGAEQYF. The CDR3 DNA reads TGTGCCAGCAGCTTGGGACAGGGGGCCGAGCAGTACTTC.

The genes are TRBV19 and TRBJ1-4; no firm D call. Trimming removed 4 bases at V and 5 bases at J, with 11 bases between. Germline V gene lookup returns CDR1 LNHDA and CDR2 SQIVND (reference sequence). The CDR3 is 14 amino acids. The CDR3 sequence: CASSTTSHNEKLFF. CDR3 nucleotides: TGTGCCAGTAGTACGACTTCGCACAATGAAAAACTGTTTTTT.

The chain combines TRBV5-1 with TRBJ2-5, with 9 bases that match TRBD2. Near its end, the DNA agrees better with TRBJ2-7, so the J call may be wrong. Germline CDR1 is SGHRS and CDR2 is YFSETQ. There are 14 residues in the CDR3. The CDR3 is CASSLEREVYEQYF. The CDR3 DNA reads TGCGCCAGCAGCTTGGAGCGGGAGGTCTACGAGCAGTACTTC.

This clone appeared once. The chain uses TRBV7-9 and TRBJ1-4; the D is unclear. Germline-derived CDR1 and CDR2 are SEHNR and FQNEAQ (reference sequence). Trimming removed 5 bases from V and 8 bases from J, with 15 bases in between. The length of the CDR3 is 14 residues. This CDR3 reads CASSGRSTSEKLFF. The CDR3 DNA follows: TGTGCCAGCAGCGGTAGAAGCACCTCGGAAAAACTGTTTTTT.

The V gene is TRBV7-9, the J gene TRBJ2-7; a weak D match, TRBD1 (6 bases). This CDR3 has 15 amino acids. Germline-derived CDR1 and CDR2 are SEHNR and FQNEAQ (reference sequence). Trimming left V 5 bases short and J 6 bases short, with 20 bases between. CDR3 sequence: CASSAPQGPVFEQYF. For the CDR3, the DNA is TGTGCCAGCAGCGCCCCCCAGGGGCCTGTGTTCGAGCAGTACTTC.

The CDR3 protein is CASSEAGSSSYEQYF. The CDR3, as DNA: TGTGCCAGCAGTGAGGCAGGCTCAAGCTCCTACGAGCAGTACTTC. This chain connects TRBV25-1 to TRBJ2-7; D gene ambiguous. Trimming removed 3 bases at V and 0 bases at J, with 12 bases between. Germline CDR1 and CDR2: MGHDK and SYGVNS. CDR3 length: 15 residues.

This chain uses TRBV19 with TRBJ1-5; 10 bases agree with TRBD1. Germline trimming cut 3 bases from V and 7 bases from J; bases unmatched to any gene: 6. This CDR3 comprises 15 residues. CDR1 LNHDA and CDR2 SQIVND come from the germline V gene (reference sequence). The CDR3 loop reads CASSMDRGEGQPQHF. The CDR3 DNA reads TGTGCCAGTAGTATGGACAGGGGGGAAGGACAGCCCCAGCATTTT. Full variable domain (rest looked up from reference TRBV19 and TRBJ1-5): DGGITQSPKYLFRKEGQNVTLSCEQNLNHDAMYWYRQDPGQGLRLIYYSQIVNDFQKGDIAEGYSVSREKKESFPLTVTSAQKNPTAFYLCASSMDRGEGQPQHFGDGTRLSIL.

The chain joins TRBV9 to TRBJ2-1, with a possible D match to TRBD1 (5 bases). This CDR3 region has 13 residues. The V end lost 2 bases, the J end lost 8 bases, and 11 bases lay between the germline ends. CDR1 and CDR2 (germline): SGDLS, YYNGEE. The CDR3 protein is CASSVDITDEQFF. The CDR3 DNA sequence: TGTGCCAGCAGCGTGGACATTACGGATGAGCAGTTCTTC.

This chain links TRBV10-3 with TRBJ2-3; TRBD2 aligns across 12 bases. The CDR3 spans 16 residues. CDR1 and CDR2 (germline): ENHRY, SYGVKD. Trimming cost V 8 bases and J 1 base; bases outside gene matches: 7. CDR3 sequence reads: CAIGALAGGGTDTQYF. CDR3 bases: TGTGCCATCGGGGCACTAGCGGGGGGAGGCACAGATACGCAGTATTTT.

V gene TRBV19 combines with J gene TRBJ1-1; 7 nucleotides agree with TRBD1. The CDR3 contains 15 residues. Losses at the gene ends were 3 bases for V and 5 bases for J; bases not matched to a gene: 9. Germline-derived CDR1 and CDR2 are LNHDA and SQIVND (reference sequence). The CDR3 loop reads CASSMTPQGLTEAFF. Written as DNA, the CDR3 is TGTGCCAGTAGTATGACCCCACAGGGGCTTACTGAAGCTTTCTTT.

The V gene is TRBV6-5, the J gene TRBJ2-1; D remains unclear. Between the trimmed V and J ends, which lost 5 bases and 2 bases, there was a span of 13 bases. CDR3 length: 15 residues. The germline V gene has CDR1 MNHEY and CDR2 SVGAGI. As DNA, the CDR3 is TGTGCCAGCAGTAGTTCGCGGAGTCCCTACAATGAGCAGTTCTTC. The encoded protein is CASSSSRSPYNEQFF.

A few counts support this clone. The chain joins TRBV5-1 to TRBJ1-2; D unresolved. Germline lookup yields CDR1 SGHRS and CDR2 YFSETQ. Trimming cost V 9 bases and J 2 bases, with 5 bases left between them. The CDR3 covers 10 residues. The CDR3 DNA sequence: TGCGCCACCTTGAACTATGGCTACACCTTC. Translating it yields CATLNYGYTF.

The CDR3 region is CASSLGQGYGYTF. The CDR3 DNA is TGTGCCAGCAGCTTAGGACAGGGCTATGGCTACACCTTC. The V call is TRBV7-9, the J call TRBJ1-2; 7 bases agree with TRBD1. Germline V gene sequence: CDR1 SEHNR, CDR2 FQNEAQ (reference sequence). Unmatched junction bases numbered 0, after V lost 1 base and J lost 4 bases. The CDR3 has 13 residues.

This clone was counted a single time. The chain combines TRBV6-6 with TRBJ2-7; 10 bases are shared with TRBD2. The trim removed 2 bases at V and 5 bases at J, leaving 3 bases unmatched. Germline lookup yields CDR1 MNHNY and CDR2 SVGAGI (reference sequence). This CDR3 has 14 amino acids. CDR3 coding DNA: TGTGCCAGCAGTTACCCTAGCGGGGGAAACGAGCAGTACTTC. Translated: CASSYPSGGNEQYF.

The chain couples TRBV7-9 to TRBJ2-3; TRBD2 might be the D (6 bases). V was clipped by 3 bases and J by 0 bases, with 13 bases between them. Germline V gene lookup returns CDR1 SEHNR and CDR2 FQNEAQ (reference sequence). This CDR3 region has 16 residues. This CDR3 reads CASSFPRETSTDTQYF. The CDR3 DNA reads TGTGCCAGCAGCTTCCCCCGGGAGACTAGCACAGATACGCAGTATTTT.

The J gene is TRBJ2-5, the V gene TRBV9; 7 nucleotides line up with TRBD2. Germline CDR1 reads SGDLS; CDR2 reads YYNGEE. CDR3 length equals 15 residues. The V and J ends lost 0 bases and 1 base, in that order; junction bases with no gene match: 3. In DNA form, the CDR3 reads TGTGCCAGCAGCGTAGGGGGGGGTACCCAAGAGACCCAGTACTTC. Translated, it gives CASSVGGGTQETQYF.

This chain connects TRBV28 to TRBJ2-5; D is possibly TRBD2 (6 bases). The J call is uncertain, as TRBJ2-7 better fits the DNA end. CDR1 MDHEN and CDR2 SYDVKM come from the germline V gene. CDR3 length equals 13 residues. CDR3 protein: CASSPRGAYEQYF. The CDR3 DNA reads as TGTGCCAGCAGTCCGCGGGGAGCCTACGAGCAGTACTTC.

Of note for this clone: Other DNA sequences in the sample encode the same CDR3. This chain uses TRBV9 with TRBJ2-6; D might be TRBD2 (5 bases). Germline loops: CDR1 SGDLS, CDR2 YYNGEE. The V end was cut by 4 bases, the J end by 0 bases, with 11 bases between. The CDR3 has 16 residues. DNA for the CDR3: TGTGCCAGCAGCCCACTGGGGAGCTCTGGGGCCAACGTCCTGACTTTC. Residues: CASSPLGSSGANVLTF.

The chain uses TRBV19 and TRBJ1-1; D remains ambiguous. From germline, CDR1 is LNHDA and CDR2 SQIVND (reference sequence). V lost 0 bases, J lost 4 bases, and 15 bases lay in between. The CDR3 loop spans 16 amino acids. The CDR3 loop reads CASSIDPVGDATEAFF. The CDR3 DNA reads as TGTGCCAGTAGTATAGATCCGGTCGGGGATGCCACTGAAGCTTTCTTT.